This entry lists 16 T cell receptor beta chains sequenced from one sample in a study of human T cells and chemical hapten exposure (dated by TCRdb to the early 2020s). The library was prepared using RACE. The listed sequencing device is NextSeq 500. Starting from the raw public reads, TCRdb applied fastp trimming at Q25, assembled clones with MiXCR and retained in-frame beta chains. Rows with a matching CDR3 protein are joined into one entry that keeps the most common DNA and genes. This sample is represented by just under 350,000 distinct CDR3 sequences; roughly 6.9% of them were singletons. The leading ten clones occupy around 8.2% of the sample. The sample's time point label, decoded: patch test 1, 2 weeks after DPC sensitization. The treatment or condition label, as the study defines it: therapeutic diphenylcyclopropenone sensitization with weekly scalp DPC. The specimen was whole blood, collected in connection with sensitization to the hapten diphenylcyclopropenone (DPC). These TCRs come from a woman aged 18-29 years with alopecia areata. Some clones in this sample may be carry-over from other donors' samples.

This chain links TRBV29-1 with TRBJ2-7; perhaps TRBD1 as D (7 bases). Germline V lookup: CDR1 SQVTM, CDR2 ANQGSEA. Trimming cost V 4 bases and J 3 bases, with 10 bases left between them. The CDR3 sequence is 12 residues long. Here the CDR3 DNA reads TGCAGCGTTGCAGGGGGACTCTACGAGCAGTACTTC. This codes for CSVAGGLYEQYF.

This clonotype was counted between two and nine times. This sequence joins TRBV10-3 and TRBJ2-3, with TRBD1 as a possible D gene (6 bases). CDR1 is ENHRY and CDR2 is SYGVKD in the germline V gene. The CDR3 extends over 14 amino acids. V lost 6 bases and J lost 1, with 11 bases in between. The CDR3 reads CAIRRQDRTDTQYF. CDR3 coding DNA: TGTGCCATCAGAAGACAGGACCGCACAGATACGCAGTATTTT.

This clonotype was seen ten or more times. V is TRBV6-5 and J is TRBJ2-1; tentative D call: TRBD1 (6 bases). Germline assignment: CDR1 MNHEY and CDR2 SVGAGI. V gave up 5 bases and J gave up 8 bases, with 25 bases separating them. This CDR3 spans 17 amino acids. This CDR3 is CASSPNLQGTSTDEQFF. The CDR3 bases are TGTGCCAGCAGTCCGAACCTACAGGGAACAAGCACGGATGAGCAGTTCTTC.

There are a few counts of this clonotype. The chain joins TRBV4-3 to TRBJ1-4; D gene unclear. The CDR3 totals 15 residues. Germline CDR1 is LGHNA and CDR2 is YSLEER. V shed 3 bases and J shed 5 bases, with 13 bases lying between them. CDR3 amino acids: CASSQALVPNEKLFF. Written as DNA, the CDR3 is TGCGCCAGCAGCCAGGCTCTGGTACCGAATGAAAAACTGTTTTTT.

The genes are TRBV12-3 or TRBV12-4 and TRBJ2-1; 8 nucleotides match TRBD1. The CDR3 totals 16 residues. V trimming: 8 bases; J trimming: 9 bases; junction bases outside the gene matches: 18. As DNA, the CDR3 is TGTGCCAGCGCAGACAGGGGACGTCCGGATTTAATTGAGCAGTTCTTC. Translation gives CASADRGRPDLIEQFF.

The chain combines TRBV6-5 with TRBJ2-7; 8 bases line up with TRBD2. The CDR3 is 14 residues long. V was pared by 5 bases and J by 3 bases, with 6 bases of the junction left unmatched. CDR1 is MNHEY, CDR2 SVGAGI, per germline. For the CDR3, the DNA is TGTGCCAGCAGTCCCACGGGAGGGGGCTACGAGCAGTACTTC. Its translation is CASSPTGGGYEQYF.

CDR3 residues: CSVGDGTGSSPLHF. CDR3 in DNA: TGCAGCGTTGGCGATGGGACAGGGTCTTCACCCCTCCACTTT. The gene calls are TRBV29-1 and TRBJ1-6, with 9 positions matching TRBD1. Losses at the gene ends were 4 bases for V and 9 bases for J; bases not matched to a gene: 7. The CDR3 extends over 14 amino acids. The germline CDR1 and CDR2 sequences are SQVTM and ANQGSEA.

V is TRBV27 and J is TRBJ2-7; 8 bases map to TRBD1. The CDR3 covers 16 residues. V lost 5 bases to trimming and J lost 2 bases; unmatched junction nucleotides: 11. Germline V gives CDR1 MNHEY, CDR2 SMNVEV (reference sequence). This CDR3 reads CASSPRPGQDTYEQYF. CDR3 sequence (DNA): TGTGCCAGCAGTCCGCGACCGGGACAGGACACCTACGAGCAGTACTTC.

At least ten counts were recorded for this clonotype. V is TRBV20-1 and J is TRBJ2-3, with TRBD1 as a possible D gene (6 bases). V was pared by 6 bases and J by 2 bases, with 33 bases between. The CDR3 length is 20 residues. CDR1 DFQATT and CDR2 SNEGSKA come from the germline V gene (reference sequence). CDR3 DNA sequence: TGCAGTGCCTCGGGGCCGAGGACAGTTAGGTCGGGGTACCCCACAGATACGCAGTATTTT. Translating gives CSASGPRTVRSGYPTDTQYF.

This clonotype was seen a few times. The gene calls are TRBV11-2 and TRBJ1-2; TRBD1 matches 9 bases. Germline CDR1 SGHAT, CDR2 FQNNGV. The CDR3 extends over 18 amino acids. Germline trimming cut 2 bases from V and 1 base from J; bases unmatched to any gene: 11. In nucleotides, the CDR3 is TGTGCCAGCAGCTTATGGGGACAGGGACTAAAGCGTAACTATGGCTACACCTTC. Encoded protein: CASSLWGQGLKRNYGYTF.

The CDR3 DNA reads as TGCGCCAGCAGCTTCTCCGGGACAGGGAACACTGAAGCTTTCTTT. Translated, it gives CASSFSGTGNTEAFF. The chain couples TRBV5-1 to TRBJ1-1, with TRBD1 matching over 8 bases. This CDR3 spans 15 amino acids. V lost 2 bases to trimming and J lost 1 base; unmatched junction nucleotides: 4. Germline V gene sequence: CDR1 SGHRS, CDR2 YFSETQ.

This clonotype came up a few times. The V call is TRBV3-1, the J call TRBJ2-5, with 8 positions matching TRBD2. CDR3 length: 14 amino acids. Germline V CDR1 and CDR2: LGHDT, YNNKEL (reference sequence). V shed 5 bases and J 7 bases; nucleotides not matched to a gene: 9. In DNA form, the CDR3 reads TGTGCCAGCAGCTACACTAGCGGCACGGGGACCCAGTACTTC. As protein: CASSYTSGTGTQYF.

This clonotype showed up many times. J is TRBJ2-1 and V is TRBV4-3; D could derive from TRBD1 or TRBD2 (5 bases each). V shed 0 bases and J shed 2 bases, with 11 bases lying between them. This CDR3 is built from 16 residues. CDR1 is LGHNA, CDR2 YSLEER, per germline. The CDR3 DNA is TGCGCCAGCAGCCAAGATAGAGGGGCTACCTACAATGAGCAGTTCTTC. Residues: CASSQDRGATYNEQFF.

This clonotype was seen a few times. CDR3 DNA sequence: TGCAGTGCCCTCTCAGGGGAGGGTCAGCCCCAGCATTTT. This translates into CSALSGEGQPQHF. The chain links TRBV20-1 to TRBJ1-5; D is perhaps TRBD1 (6 bases). Germline CDR1 is DFQATT and CDR2 is SNEGSKA (reference sequence). The V gene lost 6 bases and the J gene lost 6 bases, with 15 bases spanning the gap. The CDR3 length is 13 residues.

A few counts support this clonotype. The V call is TRBV9, the J call TRBJ2-3; possible D gene TRBD1, 7 bases. CDR3 size: 13 residues. From germline, CDR1 is SGDLS and CDR2 YYNGEE. Trimming cost V 4 bases and J 5 bases, with 11 bases left between them. CDR3 amino acids: CASSPRGEDTQYF. CDR3 nucleotide sequence: TGTGCCAGCAGCCCCAGGGGGGAAGATACGCAGTATTTT.

This clonotype has only a few counts. This chain links TRBV12-3 or TRBV12-4 with TRBJ1-2; D is undetermined. The V and J ends lost 5 bases and 4 bases respectively, with 17 bases between them. The CDR3 sequence is 15 residues long. CDR3 in amino acids: CASSQERTSRYGYTF. The CDR3 nucleotides are TGTGCCAGCAGTCAGGAAAGAACAAGTCGCTATGGCTACACCTTC.